The 7 T cell receptor beta chains in this list originate from one sample, sequenced in a study of blood T cell repertoires in COVID-19. The data were produced by immunoSEQ multiplex PCR, yet TCRdb's version contains in-frame clones alone and is incomplete. Among about 200,000 clones listed, roughly three quarters were seen once. The sequencing sample was made of PBMCs or T cells enriched from blood (not recorded which). Receptor source: a woman in her forties or fifties with acute COVID-19.

This chain uses TRBV5-8 with TRBJ1-1, with 7 bases lining up with TRBD1. The CDR3 consists of 14 residues. The V and J ends lost 7 bases and 1 base, in that order; junction bases with no gene match: 7. Per the germline V gene, CDR1 is SGHTS and CDR2 is YDEGEE. Here the CDR3 reads CASPRGRRNTEAFF. The CDR3 coding sequence is TGTGCCAGCCCTAGGGGGCGGCGGAACACTGAAGCTTTCTTT.

The chain carries TRBV11-2 and TRBJ1-1; D remains ambiguous. Between the trimmed V and J ends, which lost 5 bases and 0 bases, there was a span of 13 bases. The CDR3 spans 15 residues. Germline V gives CDR1 SGHAT, CDR2 FQNNGV. This chain's CDR3 is CASSPAGGLNTEAFF. CDR3 bases: TGTGCCAGCAGCCCCGCGGGCGGATTGAACACTGAAGCTTTCTTT.

This clone has only a few counts. This chain uses TRBV21-1 with TRBJ1-5. TRBV21-1 is listed as a pseudogene. The CDR3 covers 22 residues. The CDR3 nucleotides are TGTGCCAGCAGCAAAGATAGGTTGGAGGGGGGGACGATATCCCTTAGCAATCAGCCCCAGCATTTT. This sequence encodes CASSKDRLEGGTISLSNQPQHF.

The chain uses TRBV5-5 and TRBJ1-1, with D uncertain. The V gene's germline CDR1 is SGHKS and CDR2 YYEKEE (reference sequence). V was pared by 1 base and J by 4 bases, with 8 bases between. The CDR3 covers 13 residues. CDR3 sequence reads: CASSLRSGTEAFF. Written as DNA, the CDR3 is TGTGCCAGCAGCTTGCGGTCCGGCACTGAAGCTTTCTTT. Together with reference TRBV5-5 and TRBJ1-1, the CDR3 gives the full variable domain: DAGVTQSPTHLIKTRGQQVTLRCSPISGHKSVSWYQQVLGQGPQFIFQYYEKEERGRGNFPDRFSARQFPNYSSELNVNALLLGDSALYLCASSLRSGTEAFFGQGTRLTVV.

The V and J genes are TRBV25-1 and TRBJ1-1, with TRBD1 matching over 9 bases. The J segment lost 4 bases and the V segment lost 0 bases, leaving 6 bases of the junction unmatched. The germline V gene encodes CDR1 MGHDK and CDR2 SYGVNS. This CDR3 region has 16 residues. The CDR3 DNA reads as TGTGCCAGCAGTGAATATAAGACAGGGGGGACCACTGAAGCTTTCTTT. Protein product: CASSEYKTGGTTEAFF. Full variable domain (outside the CDR3, taken from reference TRBV25-1 and TRBJ1-1): EADIYQTPRYLVIGTGKKITLECSQTMGHDKMYWYQQDPGMELHLIHYSYGVNSTEKGDLSSESTVSRIRTEHFPLTLESARPSHTSQYLCASSEYKTGGTTEAFFGQGTRLTVV.

The chain uses TRBV28 and TRBJ1-1, with 9 positions matching TRBD1. The CDR3 sequence is 15 residues long. In germline, CDR1 is MDHEN, CDR2 SYDVKM. With V trimmed by 8 bases and J by 2 bases, 9 bases remained unmatched. This CDR3 reads CASSTQGARNTEAFF. CDR3 nucleotides: TGTGCCAGCTCAACACAGGGGGCGCGAAACACTGAAGCTTTCTTT.

V gene TRBV5-1 combines with J gene TRBJ2-1, with TRBD1 matching over 10 bases. V was clipped by 5 bases and J by 6 bases; unmatched bases: 2. The CDR3 loop spans 13 amino acids. CDR1 SGHRS and CDR2 YFSETQ come from the germline V gene. CDR3 region: CASRDRGTNEQFF. The CDR3 bases are TGCGCCAGCAGGGACAGGGGGACCAATGAGCAGTTCTTC.